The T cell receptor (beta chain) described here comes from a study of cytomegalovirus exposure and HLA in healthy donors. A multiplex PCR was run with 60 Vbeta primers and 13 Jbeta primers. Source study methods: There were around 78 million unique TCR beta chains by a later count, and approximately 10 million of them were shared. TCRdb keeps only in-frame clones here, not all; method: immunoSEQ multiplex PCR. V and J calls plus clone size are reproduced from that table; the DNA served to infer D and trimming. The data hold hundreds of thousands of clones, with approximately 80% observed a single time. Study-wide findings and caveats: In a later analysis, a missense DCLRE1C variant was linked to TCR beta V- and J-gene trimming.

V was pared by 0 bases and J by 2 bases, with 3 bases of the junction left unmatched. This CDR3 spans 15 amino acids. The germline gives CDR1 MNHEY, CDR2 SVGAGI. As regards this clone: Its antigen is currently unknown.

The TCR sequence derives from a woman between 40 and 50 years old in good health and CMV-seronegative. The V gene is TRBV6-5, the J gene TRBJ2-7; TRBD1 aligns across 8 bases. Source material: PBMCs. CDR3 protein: CASSYSWTGTYEQYF. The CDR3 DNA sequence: TGTGCCAGCAGTTACTCTTGGACAGGGACCTACGAGCAGTACTTC.